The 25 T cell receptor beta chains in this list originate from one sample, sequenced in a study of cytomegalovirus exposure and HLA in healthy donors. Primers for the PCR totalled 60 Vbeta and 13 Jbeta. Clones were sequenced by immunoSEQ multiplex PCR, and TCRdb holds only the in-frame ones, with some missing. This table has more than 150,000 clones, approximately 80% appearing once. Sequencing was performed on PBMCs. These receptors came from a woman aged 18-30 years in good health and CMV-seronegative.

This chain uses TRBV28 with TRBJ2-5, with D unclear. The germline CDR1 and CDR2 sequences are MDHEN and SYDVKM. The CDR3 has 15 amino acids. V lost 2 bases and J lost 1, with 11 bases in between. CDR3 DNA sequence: TGTGCCAGCAGTTTAGGCGGCAGCCGCCAAGAGACCCAGTACTTC. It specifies CASSLGGSRQETQYF.

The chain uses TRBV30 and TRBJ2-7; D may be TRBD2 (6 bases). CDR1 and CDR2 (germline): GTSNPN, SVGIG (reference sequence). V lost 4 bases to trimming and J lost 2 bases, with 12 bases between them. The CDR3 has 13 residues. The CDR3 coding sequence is TGTGCCTGGATTAGACGGGGGACCTACGAGCAGTACTTC. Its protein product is CAWIRRGTYEQYF. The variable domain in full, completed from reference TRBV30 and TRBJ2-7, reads SQTIHQWPATLVQPVGSPLSLECTVEGTSNPNLYWYRQAAGRGLQLLFYSVGIGQISSEVPQNLSASRPQDRQFILSSKKLLLSDSGFYLCAWIRRGTYEQYFGPGTRLTVT.

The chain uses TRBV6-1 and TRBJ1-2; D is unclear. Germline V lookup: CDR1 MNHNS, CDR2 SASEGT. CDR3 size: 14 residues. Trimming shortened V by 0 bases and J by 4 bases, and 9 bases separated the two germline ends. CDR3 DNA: TGTGCCAGCAGTGAAGCTATAAGGAGCTATGGCTACACCTTC. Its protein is CASSEAIRSYGYTF.

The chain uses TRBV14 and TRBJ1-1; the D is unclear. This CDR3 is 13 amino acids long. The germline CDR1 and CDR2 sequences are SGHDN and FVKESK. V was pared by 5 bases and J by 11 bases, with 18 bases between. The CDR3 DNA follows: TGTGCCAGCAGCTATGCGTCGGCGGTAGTCGCTTTCTTT. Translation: CASSYASAVVAFF.

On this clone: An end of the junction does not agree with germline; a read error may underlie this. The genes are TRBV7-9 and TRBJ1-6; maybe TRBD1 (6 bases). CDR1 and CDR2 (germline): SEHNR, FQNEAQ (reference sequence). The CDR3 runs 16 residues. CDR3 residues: CSSSLRGSSYNSPLHF. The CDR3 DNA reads TGTTCCAGCAGCCTTAGGGGGAGCTCCTATAATTCACCCCTCCACTTT.

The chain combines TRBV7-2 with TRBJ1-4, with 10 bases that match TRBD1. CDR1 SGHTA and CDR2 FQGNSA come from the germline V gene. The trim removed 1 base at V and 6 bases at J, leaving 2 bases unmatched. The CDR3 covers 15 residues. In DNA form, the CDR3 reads TGTGCCAGCAGCTTAGAAGGGACAGGGGATGAAAAACTGTTTTTT. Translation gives CASSLEGTGDEKLFF. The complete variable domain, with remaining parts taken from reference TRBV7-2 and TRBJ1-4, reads GAGVSQSPSNKVTEKGKDVELRCDPISGHTALYWYRQSLGQGLEFLIYFQGNSAPDKSGLPSDRFSAERTGGSVSTLTIQRTQQEDSAVYLCASSLEGTGDEKLFFGSGTQLSVL.

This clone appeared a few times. Written as DNA, the CDR3 is TGTGCCAGCAGTGGGTTCGGGGATCAGCCCCAGCATTTT. Translating gives CASSGFGDQPQHF. The rearrangement links TRBV25-1 to TRBJ1-5; no definite D call. The CDR3 covers 13 residues. Germline loops: CDR1 MGHDK, CDR2 SYGVNS. V was trimmed by 4 bases and J by 5 bases, leaving 9 bases between them.

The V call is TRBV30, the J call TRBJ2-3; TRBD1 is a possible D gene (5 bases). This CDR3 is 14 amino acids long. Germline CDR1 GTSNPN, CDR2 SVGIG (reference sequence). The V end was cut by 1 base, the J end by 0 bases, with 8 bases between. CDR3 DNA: TGTGCCTGGAGTGCAGGGTTTAGCACAGATACGCAGTATTTT. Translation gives CAWSAGFSTDTQYF.

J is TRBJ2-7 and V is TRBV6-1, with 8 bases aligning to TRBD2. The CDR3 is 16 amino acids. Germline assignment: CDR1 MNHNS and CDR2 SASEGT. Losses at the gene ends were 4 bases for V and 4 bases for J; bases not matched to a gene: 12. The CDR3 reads CASSAGGVGRVYEQYF. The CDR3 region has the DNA TGTGCCAGCAGTGCGGGGGGGGTTGGACGTGTATACGAGCAGTACTTC.

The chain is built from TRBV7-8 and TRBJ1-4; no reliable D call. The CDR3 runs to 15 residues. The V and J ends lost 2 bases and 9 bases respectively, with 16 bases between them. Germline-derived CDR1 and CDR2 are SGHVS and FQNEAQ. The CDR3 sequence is CASSLRRLQRKKLFF. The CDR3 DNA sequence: TGTGCCAGCAGCTTACGGCGCCTGCAGCGAAAAAAACTGTTTTTT.

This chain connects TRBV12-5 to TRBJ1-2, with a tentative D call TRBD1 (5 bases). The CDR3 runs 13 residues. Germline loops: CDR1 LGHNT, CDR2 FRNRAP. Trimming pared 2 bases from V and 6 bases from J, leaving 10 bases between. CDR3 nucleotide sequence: TGTGCTAGTGGTTTGCCCACAGGTGATGGCTACACCTTC. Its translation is CASGLPTGDGYTF.

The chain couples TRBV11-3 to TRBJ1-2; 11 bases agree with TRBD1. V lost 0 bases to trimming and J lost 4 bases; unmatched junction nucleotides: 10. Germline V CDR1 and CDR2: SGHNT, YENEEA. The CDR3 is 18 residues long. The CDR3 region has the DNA TGTGCCAGCAGCTTAGACTGGACAGGGGGCGCCGGTAGCTATGGCTACACCTTC. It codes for CASSLDWTGGAGSYGYTF. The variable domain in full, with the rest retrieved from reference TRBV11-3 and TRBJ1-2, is EAGVVQSPRYKIIEKKQPVAFWCNPISGHNTLYWYLQNLGQGPELLIRYENEEAVDDSQLPKDRFSAERLKGVDSTLKIQPAELGDSAVYLCASSLDWTGGAGSYGYTFGSGTRLTVV.

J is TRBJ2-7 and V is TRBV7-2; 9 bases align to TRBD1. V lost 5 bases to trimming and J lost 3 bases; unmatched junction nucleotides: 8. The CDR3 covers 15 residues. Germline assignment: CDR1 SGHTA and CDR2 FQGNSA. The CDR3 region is CASSPWTGENYEQYF. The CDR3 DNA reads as TGTGCCAGCAGCCCCTGGACAGGGGAAAACTACGAGCAGTACTTC.

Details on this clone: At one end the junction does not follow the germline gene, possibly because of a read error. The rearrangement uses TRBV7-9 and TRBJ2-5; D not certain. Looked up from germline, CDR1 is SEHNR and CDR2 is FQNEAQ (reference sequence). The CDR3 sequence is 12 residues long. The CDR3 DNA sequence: TGTTCCAGCAGCGTCATGCAGGAGACCCAGTACTTC. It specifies CSSSVMQETQYF.

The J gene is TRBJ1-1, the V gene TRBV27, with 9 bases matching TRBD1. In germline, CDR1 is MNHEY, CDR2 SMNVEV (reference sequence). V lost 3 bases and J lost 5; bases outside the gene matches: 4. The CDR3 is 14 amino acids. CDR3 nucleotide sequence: TGTGCCAGCAGTTTCACAGGGGGCTTAACTGAAGCTTTCTTT. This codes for CASSFTGGLTEAFF.

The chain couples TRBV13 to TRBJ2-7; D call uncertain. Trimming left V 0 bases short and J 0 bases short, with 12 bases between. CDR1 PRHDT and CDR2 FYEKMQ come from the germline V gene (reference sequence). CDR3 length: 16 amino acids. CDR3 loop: CASSLGLNRNSYEQYF. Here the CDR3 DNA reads TGTGCCAGCAGCTTAGGCCTCAACAGAAACTCCTACGAGCAGTACTTC.

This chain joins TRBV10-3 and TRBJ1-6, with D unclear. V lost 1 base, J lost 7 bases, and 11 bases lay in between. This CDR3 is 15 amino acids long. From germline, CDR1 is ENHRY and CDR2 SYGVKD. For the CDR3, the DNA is TGTGCCATCAGTGAGTTGGGCAGTAACAATTCACCCCTCCACTTT. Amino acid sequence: CAISELGSNNSPLHF.

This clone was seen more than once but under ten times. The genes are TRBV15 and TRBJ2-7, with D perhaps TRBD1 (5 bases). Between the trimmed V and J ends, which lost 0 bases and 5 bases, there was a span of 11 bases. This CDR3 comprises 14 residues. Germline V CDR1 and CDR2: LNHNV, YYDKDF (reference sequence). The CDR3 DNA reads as TGTGCCACCAGCAGAGATTATGTGGGGCACGAGCAGTACTTC. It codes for CATSRDYVGHEQYF.

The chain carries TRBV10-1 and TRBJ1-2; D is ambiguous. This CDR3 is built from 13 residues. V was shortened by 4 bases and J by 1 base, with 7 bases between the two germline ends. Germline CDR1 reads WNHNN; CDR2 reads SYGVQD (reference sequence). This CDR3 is CASSGPGNYGYTF. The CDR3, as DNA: TGCGCCAGCAGTGGTCCGGGTAACTATGGCTACACCTTC.

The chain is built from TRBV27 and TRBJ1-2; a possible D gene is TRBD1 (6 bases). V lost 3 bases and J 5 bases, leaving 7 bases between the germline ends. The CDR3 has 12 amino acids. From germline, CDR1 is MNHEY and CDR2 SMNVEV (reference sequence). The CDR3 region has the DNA TGTGCCAGCAGTTTCAGGGGATATGGCTACACCTTC. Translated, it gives CASSFRGYGYTF.

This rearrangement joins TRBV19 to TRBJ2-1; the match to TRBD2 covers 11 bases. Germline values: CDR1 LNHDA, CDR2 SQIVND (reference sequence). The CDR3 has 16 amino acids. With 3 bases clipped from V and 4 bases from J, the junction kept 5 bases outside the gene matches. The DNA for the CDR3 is TGTGCCAGTAGTATTGAACTAGCGGGGGCTTACAATGAGCAGTTCTTC. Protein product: CASSIELAGAYNEQFF.

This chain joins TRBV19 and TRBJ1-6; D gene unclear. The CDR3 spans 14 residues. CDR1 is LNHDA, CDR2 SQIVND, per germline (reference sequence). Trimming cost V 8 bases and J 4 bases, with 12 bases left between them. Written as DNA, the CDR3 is TGTGCCAGTGAAAGCGGGCGGTATAATTCACCCCTCCACTTT. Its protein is CASESGRYNSPLHF.

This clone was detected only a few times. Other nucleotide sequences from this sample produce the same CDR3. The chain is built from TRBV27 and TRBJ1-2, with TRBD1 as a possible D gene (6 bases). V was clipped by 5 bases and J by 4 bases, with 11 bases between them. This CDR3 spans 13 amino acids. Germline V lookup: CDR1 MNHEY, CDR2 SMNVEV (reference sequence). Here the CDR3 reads CASSPTGTYGYTF. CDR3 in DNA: TGTGCCAGCAGTCCGACAGGCACCTATGGCTACACCTTC.

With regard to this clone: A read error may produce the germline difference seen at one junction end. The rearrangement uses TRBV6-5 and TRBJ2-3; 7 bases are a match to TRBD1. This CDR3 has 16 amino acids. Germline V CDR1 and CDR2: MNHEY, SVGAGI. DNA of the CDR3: TGTGCCAGCAGTAACTCTCGACAGGGCGTCACAGATACGCAGTATTTT. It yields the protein CASSNSRQGVTDTQYF.

The CDR3 sequence is CASSKTDSPSTGELFF. The CDR3 bases are TGCGCCAGCAGCAAGACGGACAGCCCAAGCACCGGGGAGCTGTTTTTT. This chain links TRBV5-1 with TRBJ2-2; D is possibly TRBD1 (6 bases). This CDR3 comprises 16 residues. V was pared by 4 bases and J by 4 bases, with 17 bases between. Germline lookup yields CDR1 SGHRS and CDR2 YFSETQ.